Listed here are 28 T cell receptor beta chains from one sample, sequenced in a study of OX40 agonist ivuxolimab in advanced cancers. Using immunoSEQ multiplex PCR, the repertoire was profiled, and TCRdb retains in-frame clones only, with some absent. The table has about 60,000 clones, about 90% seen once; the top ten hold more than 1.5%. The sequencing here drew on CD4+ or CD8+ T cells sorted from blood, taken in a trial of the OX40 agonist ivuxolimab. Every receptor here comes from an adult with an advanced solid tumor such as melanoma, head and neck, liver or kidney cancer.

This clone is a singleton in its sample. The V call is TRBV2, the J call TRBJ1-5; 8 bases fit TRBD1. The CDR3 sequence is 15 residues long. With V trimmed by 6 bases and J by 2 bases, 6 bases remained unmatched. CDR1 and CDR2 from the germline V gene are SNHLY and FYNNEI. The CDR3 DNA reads TGTGCCAGCAGGAGGGGACAGGCGGGCAATCAGCCCCAGCATTTT. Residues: CASRRGQAGNQPQHF.

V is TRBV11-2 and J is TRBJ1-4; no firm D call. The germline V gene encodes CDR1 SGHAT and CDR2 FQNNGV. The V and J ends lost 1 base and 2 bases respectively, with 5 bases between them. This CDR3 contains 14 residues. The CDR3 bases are TGTGCCAGCAGCTTAGGAAATACTAATGAAAAACTGTTTTTT. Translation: CASSLGNTNEKLFF.

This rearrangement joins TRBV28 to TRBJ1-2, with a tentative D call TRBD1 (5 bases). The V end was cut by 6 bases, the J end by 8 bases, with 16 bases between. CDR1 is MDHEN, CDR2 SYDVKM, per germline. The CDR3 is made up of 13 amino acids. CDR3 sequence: CASRQFPQAGYTF. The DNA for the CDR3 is TGTGCCAGCAGACAATTCCCACAGGCAGGCTACACCTTC.

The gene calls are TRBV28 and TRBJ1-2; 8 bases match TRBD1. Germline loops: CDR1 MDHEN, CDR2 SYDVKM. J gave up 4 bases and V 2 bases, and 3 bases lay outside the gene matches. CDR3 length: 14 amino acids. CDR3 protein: CASSLRTGLYGYTF. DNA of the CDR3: TGTGCCAGCAGTTTAAGGACAGGGCTCTATGGCTACACCTTC.

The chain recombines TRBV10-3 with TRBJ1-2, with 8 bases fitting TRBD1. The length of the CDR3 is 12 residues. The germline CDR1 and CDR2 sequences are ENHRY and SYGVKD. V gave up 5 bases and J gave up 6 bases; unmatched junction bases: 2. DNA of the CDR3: TGTGCCATCAGTAGGACAGGGAATGGCTACACCTTC. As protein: CAISRTGNGYTF.

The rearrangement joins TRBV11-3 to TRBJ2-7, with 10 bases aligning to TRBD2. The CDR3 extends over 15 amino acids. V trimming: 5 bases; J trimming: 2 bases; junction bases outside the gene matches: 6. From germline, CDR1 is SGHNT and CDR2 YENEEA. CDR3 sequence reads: CASSLSGGTPYEQYF. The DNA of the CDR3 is TGTGCCAGCAGCCTTAGCGGGGGGACTCCCTACGAGCAGTACTTC.

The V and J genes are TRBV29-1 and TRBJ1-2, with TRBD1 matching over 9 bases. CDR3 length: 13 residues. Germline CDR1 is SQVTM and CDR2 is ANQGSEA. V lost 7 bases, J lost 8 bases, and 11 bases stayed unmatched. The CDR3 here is CSGGDRDSDGYTF. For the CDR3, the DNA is TGCAGCGGGGGGGACAGGGACTCTGACGGCTACACCTTC.

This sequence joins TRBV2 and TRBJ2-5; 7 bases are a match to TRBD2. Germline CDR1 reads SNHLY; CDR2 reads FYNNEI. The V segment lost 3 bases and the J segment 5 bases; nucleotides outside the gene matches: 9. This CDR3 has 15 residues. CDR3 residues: CASSEIAGVSETQYF. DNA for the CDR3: TGTGCCAGCAGTGAGATCGCGGGAGTATCTGAGACCCAGTACTTC.

The CDR3: CASSITGTDTQYF. The CDR3 coding sequence is TGTGCCAGTAGTATAACGGGGACAGATACGCAGTATTTT. The chain is built from TRBV19 and TRBJ2-3; a possible D gene is TRBD2 (5 bases). Germline CDR1 LNHDA, CDR2 SQIVND (reference sequence). The V end was cut by 2 bases, the J end by 3 bases, with 6 bases between. The length of the CDR3 is 13 residues.

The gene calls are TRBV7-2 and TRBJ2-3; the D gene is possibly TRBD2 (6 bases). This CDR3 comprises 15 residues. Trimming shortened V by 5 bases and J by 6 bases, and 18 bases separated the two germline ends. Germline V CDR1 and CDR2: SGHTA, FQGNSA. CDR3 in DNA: TGTGCCAGCAGCCTGGGACTGGGAATTGGGGATACGCAGTATTTT. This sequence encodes CASSLGLGIGDTQYF. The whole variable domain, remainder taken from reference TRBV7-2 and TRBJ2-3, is GAGVSQSPSNKVTEKGKDVELRCDPISGHTALYWYRQSLGQGLEFLIYFQGNSAPDKSGLPSDRFSAERTGGSVSTLTIQRTQQEDSAVYLCASSLGLGIGDTQYFGPGTRLTVL.

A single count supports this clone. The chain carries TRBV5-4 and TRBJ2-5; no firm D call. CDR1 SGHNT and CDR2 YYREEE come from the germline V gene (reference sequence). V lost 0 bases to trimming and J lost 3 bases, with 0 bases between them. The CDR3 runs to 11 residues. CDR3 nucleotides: TGTGCCAGCAGCTTGGAAGAGACCCAGTACTTC. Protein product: CASSLEETQYF.

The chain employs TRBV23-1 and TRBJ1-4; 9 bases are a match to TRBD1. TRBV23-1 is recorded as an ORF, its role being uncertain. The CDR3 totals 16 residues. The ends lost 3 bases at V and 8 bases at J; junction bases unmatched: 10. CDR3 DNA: TGCGCCAGCAGTCAGAGCCGGGACAGGGTGAGAGAAAAACTGTTTTTT. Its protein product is CASSQSRDRVREKLFF.

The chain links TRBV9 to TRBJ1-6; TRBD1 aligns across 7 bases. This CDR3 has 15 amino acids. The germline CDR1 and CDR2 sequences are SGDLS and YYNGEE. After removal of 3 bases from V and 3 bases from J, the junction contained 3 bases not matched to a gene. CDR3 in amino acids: CASSATGIYNSPLHF. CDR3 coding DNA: TGTGCCAGCAGCGCGACAGGGATCTATAATTCACCCCTCCACTTT.

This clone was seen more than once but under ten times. The CDR3 loop reads CAWAEDTGELFF. The CDR3, as DNA: TGTGCCTGGGCGGAGGACACCGGGGAGCTGTTTTTT. V is TRBV30 and J is TRBJ2-2, with D possibly TRBD2 on 5 matching bases. The V end was cut by 5 bases, the J end by 3 bases, with 7 bases between. There are 12 residues in the CDR3. From germline, CDR1 is GTSNPN and CDR2 SVGIG (reference sequence).

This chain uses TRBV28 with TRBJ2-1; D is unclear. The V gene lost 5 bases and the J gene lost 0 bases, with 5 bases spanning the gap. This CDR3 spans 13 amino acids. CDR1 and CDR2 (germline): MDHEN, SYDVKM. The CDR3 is CASSPYSYNEQFF. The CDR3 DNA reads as TGTGCCAGCAGTCCCTACTCCTACAATGAGCAGTTCTTC.

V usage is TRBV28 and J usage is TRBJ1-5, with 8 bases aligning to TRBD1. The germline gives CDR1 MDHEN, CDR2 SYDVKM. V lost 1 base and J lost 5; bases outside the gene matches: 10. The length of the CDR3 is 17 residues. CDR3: CASSLYGTGGDDQPQHF. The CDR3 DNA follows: TGTGCCAGCAGTTTATATGGGACAGGAGGAGATGATCAGCCCCAGCATTTT.

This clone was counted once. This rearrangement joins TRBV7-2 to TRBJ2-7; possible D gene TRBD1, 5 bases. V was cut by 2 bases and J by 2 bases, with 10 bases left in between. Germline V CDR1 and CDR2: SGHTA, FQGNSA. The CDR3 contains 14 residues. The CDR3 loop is CASSLSWGTYEQYF. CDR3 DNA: TGTGCCAGCAGCTTATCCTGGGGCACCTACGAGCAGTACTTC.

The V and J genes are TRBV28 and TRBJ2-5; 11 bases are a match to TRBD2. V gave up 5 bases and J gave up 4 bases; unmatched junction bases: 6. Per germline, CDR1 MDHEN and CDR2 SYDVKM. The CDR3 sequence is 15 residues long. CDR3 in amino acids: CASSVQTSGAETQYF. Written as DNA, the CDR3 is TGTGCCAGCAGTGTACAGACTAGCGGGGCAGAGACCCAGTACTTC.

The CDR3 sequence: CSVASENSNQPQHF. The CDR3, as DNA: TGCAGCGTTGCCAGTGAAAATAGCAATCAGCCCCAGCATTTT. The chain is built from TRBV29-1 and TRBJ1-5, with no clear D. The V and J ends lost 4 bases and 0 bases respectively, with 10 bases between them. The CDR3 length is 14 residues. CDR1 and CDR2 (germline): SQVTM, ANQGSEA.

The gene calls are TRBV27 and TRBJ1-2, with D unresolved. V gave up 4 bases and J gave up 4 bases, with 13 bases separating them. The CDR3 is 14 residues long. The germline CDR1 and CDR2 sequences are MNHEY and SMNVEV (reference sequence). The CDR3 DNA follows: TGTGCCAGCAGTTCCGGGCCCGTGGGCTATGGCTACACCTTC. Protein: CASSSGPVGYGYTF.

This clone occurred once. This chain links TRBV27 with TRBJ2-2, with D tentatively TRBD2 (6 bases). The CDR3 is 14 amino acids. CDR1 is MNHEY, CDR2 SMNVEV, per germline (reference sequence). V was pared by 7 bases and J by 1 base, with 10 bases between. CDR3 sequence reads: CASKTGVNTGELFF. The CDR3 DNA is TGTGCCAGCAAAACGGGGGTGAACACCGGGGAGCTGTTTTTT.

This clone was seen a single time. The CDR3 region is CASRNRDRLGEAFF. Here the CDR3 DNA reads TGTGCCAGCAGGAATAGAGACAGGTTGGGGGAAGCTTTCTTT. The chain links TRBV27 to TRBJ1-1, with TRBD1 as a possible D gene (6 bases). Trimming shortened V by 6 bases and J by 8 bases, and 19 bases separated the two germline ends. Germline assignment: CDR1 MNHEY and CDR2 SMNVEV (reference sequence). This CDR3 comprises 14 residues.

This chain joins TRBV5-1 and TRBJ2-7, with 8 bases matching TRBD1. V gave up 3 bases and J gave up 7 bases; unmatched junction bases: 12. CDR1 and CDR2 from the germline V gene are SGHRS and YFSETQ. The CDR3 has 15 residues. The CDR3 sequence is CASSSGQALEGEQYF. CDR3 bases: TGCGCCAGCAGCTCGGGACAGGCGTTGGAGGGGGAGCAGTACTTC. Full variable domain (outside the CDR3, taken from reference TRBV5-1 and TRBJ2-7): KAGVTQTPRYLIKTRGQQVTLSCSPISGHRSVSWYQQTPGQGLQFLFEYFSETQRNKGNFPGRFSGRQFSNSRSEMNVSTLELGDSALYLCASSSGQALEGEQYFGPGTRLTVT.

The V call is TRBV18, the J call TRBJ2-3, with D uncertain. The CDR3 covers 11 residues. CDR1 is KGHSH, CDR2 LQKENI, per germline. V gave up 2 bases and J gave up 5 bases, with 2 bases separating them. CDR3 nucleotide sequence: TGTGCCAGCTCACCAGAAGATACGCAGTATTTT. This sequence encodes CASSPEDTQYF.

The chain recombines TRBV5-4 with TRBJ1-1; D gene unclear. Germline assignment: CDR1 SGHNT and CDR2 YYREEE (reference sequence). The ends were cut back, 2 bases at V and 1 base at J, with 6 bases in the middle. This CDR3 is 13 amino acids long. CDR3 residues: CASSFGRNTEAFF. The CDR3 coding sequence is TGTGCCAGCAGCTTCGGACGGAACACTGAAGCTTTCTTT.

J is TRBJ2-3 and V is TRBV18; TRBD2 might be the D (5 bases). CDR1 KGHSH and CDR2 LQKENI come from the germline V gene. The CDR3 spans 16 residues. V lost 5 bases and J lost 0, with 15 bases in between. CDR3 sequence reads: CASSSRKGDSTDTQYF. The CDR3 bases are TGTGCCAGCTCATCAAGGAAGGGAGATAGCACAGATACGCAGTATTTT.

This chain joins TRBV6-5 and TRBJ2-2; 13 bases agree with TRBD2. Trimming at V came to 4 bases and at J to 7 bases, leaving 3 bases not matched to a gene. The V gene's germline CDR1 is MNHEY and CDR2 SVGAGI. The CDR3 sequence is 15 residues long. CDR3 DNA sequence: TGTGCCAGCAGTTGGGGGACTAGCGGGGTCGGGGAGCTGTTTTTT. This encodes CASSWGTSGVGELFF.

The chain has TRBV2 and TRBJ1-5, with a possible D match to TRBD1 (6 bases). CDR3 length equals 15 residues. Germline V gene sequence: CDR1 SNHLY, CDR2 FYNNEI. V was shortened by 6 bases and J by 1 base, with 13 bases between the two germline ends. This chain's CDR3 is CASSQGQVSNQPQHF. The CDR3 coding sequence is TGTGCCAGCAGCCAGGGACAAGTCAGCAATCAGCCCCAGCATTTT.